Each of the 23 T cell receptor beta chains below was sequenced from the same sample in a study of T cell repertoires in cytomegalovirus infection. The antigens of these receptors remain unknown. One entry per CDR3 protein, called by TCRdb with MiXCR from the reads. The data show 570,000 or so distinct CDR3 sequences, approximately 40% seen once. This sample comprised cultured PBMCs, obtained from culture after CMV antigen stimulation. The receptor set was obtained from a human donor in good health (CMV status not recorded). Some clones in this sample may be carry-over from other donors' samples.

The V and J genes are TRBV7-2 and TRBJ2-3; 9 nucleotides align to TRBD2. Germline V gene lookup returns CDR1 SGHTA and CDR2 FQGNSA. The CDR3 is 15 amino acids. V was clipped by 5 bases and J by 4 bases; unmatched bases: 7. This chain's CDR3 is CASSLWVAGADTQYF. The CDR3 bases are TGTGCCAGCAGCCTCTGGGTAGCGGGAGCAGATACGCAGTATTTT. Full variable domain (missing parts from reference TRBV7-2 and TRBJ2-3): GAGVSQSPSNKVTEKGKDVELRCDPISGHTALYWYRQSLGQGLEFLIYFQGNSAPDKSGLPSDRFSAERTGGSVSTLTIQRTQQEDSAVYLCASSLWVAGADTQYFGPGTRLTVL.

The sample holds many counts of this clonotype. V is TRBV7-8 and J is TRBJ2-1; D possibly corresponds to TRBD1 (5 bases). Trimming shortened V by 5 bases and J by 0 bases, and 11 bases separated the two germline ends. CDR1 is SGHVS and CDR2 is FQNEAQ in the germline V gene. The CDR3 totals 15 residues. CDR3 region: CASSPRQSSYNEQFF. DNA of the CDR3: TGTGCCAGCAGCCCCAGACAGAGCTCCTACAATGAGCAGTTCTTC.

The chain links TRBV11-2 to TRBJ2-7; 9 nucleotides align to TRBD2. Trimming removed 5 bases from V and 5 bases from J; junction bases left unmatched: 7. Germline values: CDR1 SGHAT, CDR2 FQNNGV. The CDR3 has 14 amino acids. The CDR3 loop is CASSARLADNEQYF. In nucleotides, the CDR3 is TGTGCCAGCAGCGCGCGACTAGCGGACAACGAGCAGTACTTC.

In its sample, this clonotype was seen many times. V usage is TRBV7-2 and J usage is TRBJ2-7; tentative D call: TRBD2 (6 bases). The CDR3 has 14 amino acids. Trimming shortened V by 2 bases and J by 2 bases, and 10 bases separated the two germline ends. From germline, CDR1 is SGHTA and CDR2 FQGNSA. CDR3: CASSLNSGTYEQYF. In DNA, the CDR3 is TGTGCCAGCAGCTTAAATAGCGGCACCTACGAGCAGTACTTC. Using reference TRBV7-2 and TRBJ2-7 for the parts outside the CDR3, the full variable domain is GAGVSQSPSNKVTEKGKDVELRCDPISGHTALYWYRQSLGQGLEFLIYFQGNSAPDKSGLPSDRFSAERTGGSVSTLTIQRTQQEDSAVYLCASSLNSGTYEQYFGPGTRLTVT.

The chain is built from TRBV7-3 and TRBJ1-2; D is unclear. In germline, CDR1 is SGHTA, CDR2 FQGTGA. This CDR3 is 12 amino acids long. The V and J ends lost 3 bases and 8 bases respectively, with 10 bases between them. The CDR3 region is CASSFQVYGYTF. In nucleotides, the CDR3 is TGTGCCAGCAGCTTCCAGGTTTACGGCTACACCTTC. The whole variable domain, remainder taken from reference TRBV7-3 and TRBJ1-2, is GAGVSQTPSNKVTEKGKYVELRCDPISGHTALYWYRQSLGQGPEFLIYFQGTGAADDSGLPNDRFFAVRPEGSVSTLKIQRTERGDSAVYLCASSFQVYGYTFGSGTRLTVV.

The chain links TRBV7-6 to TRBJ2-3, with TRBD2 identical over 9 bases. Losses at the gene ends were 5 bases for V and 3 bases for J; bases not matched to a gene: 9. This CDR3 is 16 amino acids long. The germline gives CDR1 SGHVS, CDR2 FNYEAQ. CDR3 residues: CASSRPAGGGTDTQYF. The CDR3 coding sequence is TGTGCCAGCAGCCGCCCAGCGGGAGGTGGTACAGATACGCAGTATTTT.

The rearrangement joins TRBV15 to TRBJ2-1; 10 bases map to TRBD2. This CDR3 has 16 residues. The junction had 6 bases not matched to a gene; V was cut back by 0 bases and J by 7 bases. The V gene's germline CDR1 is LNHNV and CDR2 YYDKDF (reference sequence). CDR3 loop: CATSRDRGLATNEQFF. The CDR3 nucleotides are TGTGCCACCAGCAGAGATCGGGGACTAGCGACAAATGAGCAGTTCTTC. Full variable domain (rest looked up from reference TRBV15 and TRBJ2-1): DAMVIQNPRYQVTQFGKPVTLSCSQTLNHNVMYWYQQKSSQAPKLLFHYYDKDFNNEADTPDNFQSRRPNTSFCFLDIRSPGLGDTAMYLCATSRDRGLATNEQFFGPGTRLTVL.

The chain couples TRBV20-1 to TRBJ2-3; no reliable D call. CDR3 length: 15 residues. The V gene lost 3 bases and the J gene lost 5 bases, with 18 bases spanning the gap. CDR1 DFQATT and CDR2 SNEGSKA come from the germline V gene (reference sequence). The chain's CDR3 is CSARLPATMGDTQYF. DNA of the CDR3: TGCAGTGCTAGGCTCCCCGCCACAATGGGAGATACGCAGTATTTT.

This chain's CDR3 is CASSPPTSGRGNAQFF. The CDR3 bases are TGTGCCAGCAGCCCGCCGACTAGCGGGAGGGGGAACGCTCAGTTCTTC. The chain has TRBV7-2 and TRBJ2-1, with 14 nucleotides matching TRBD2. The J segment lost 13 bases and the V segment lost 5 bases, leaving 13 bases of the junction unmatched. Germline V gene data show CDR1 as SGHTA and CDR2 as FQGNSA. This CDR3 spans 16 amino acids.

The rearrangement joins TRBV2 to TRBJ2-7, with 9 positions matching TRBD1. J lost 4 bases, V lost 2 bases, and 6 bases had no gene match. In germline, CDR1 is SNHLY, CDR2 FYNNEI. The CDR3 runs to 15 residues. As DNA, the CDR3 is TGTGCCAGCAGTGAACCACAGGGGGCTCGTTACGAGCAGTACTTC. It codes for CASSEPQGARYEQYF.

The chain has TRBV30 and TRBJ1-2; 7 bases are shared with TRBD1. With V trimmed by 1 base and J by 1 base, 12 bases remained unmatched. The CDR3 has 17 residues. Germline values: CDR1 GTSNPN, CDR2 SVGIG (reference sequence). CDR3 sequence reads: CAWSAPPTGSNNYGYTF. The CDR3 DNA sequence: TGTGCCTGGAGTGCGCCACCGACAGGGAGTAATAACTATGGCTACACCTTC.

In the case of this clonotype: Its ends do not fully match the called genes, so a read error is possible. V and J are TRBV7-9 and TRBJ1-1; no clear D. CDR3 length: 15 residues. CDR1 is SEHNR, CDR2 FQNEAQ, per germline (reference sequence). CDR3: CASSLGGGRYTKAFF. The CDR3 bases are TGTGCCAGCAGCTTAGGGGGAGGGAGGTACACTAAAGCTTTCTTT.

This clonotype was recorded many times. The CDR3 DNA is TGTGCCAGCAGGACGACAAGGAACACTGAAGCTTTCTTT. It codes for CASRTTRNTEAFF. The chain is built from TRBV7-2 and TRBJ1-1; no clear D gene. In germline, CDR1 is SGHTA, CDR2 FQGNSA. The CDR3 consists of 13 residues. Trimming cost V 6 bases and J 1 base, with 9 bases left between them.

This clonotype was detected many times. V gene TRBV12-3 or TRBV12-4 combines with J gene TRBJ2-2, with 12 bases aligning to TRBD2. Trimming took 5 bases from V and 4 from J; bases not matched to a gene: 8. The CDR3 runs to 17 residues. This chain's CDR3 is CASSGRTSGKSTGELFF. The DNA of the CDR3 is TGTGCCAGCAGTGGGAGGACTAGCGGGAAATCCACCGGGGAGCTGTTTTTT.

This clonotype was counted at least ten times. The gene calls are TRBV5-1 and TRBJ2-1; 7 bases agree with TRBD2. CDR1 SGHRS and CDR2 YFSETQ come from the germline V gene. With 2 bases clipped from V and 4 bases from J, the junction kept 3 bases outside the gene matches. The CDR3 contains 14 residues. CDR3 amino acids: CASSLVAGYNEQFF. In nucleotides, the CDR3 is TGCGCCAGCAGCTTAGTAGCGGGTTACAATGAGCAGTTCTTC.

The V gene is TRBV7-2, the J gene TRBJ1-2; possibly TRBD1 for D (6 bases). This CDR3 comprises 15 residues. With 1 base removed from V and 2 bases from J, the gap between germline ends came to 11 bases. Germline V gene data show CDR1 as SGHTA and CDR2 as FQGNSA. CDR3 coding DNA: TGTGCCAGCAGCTTAGGTCCCGGGACAAACTATGGCTACACCTTC. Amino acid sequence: CASSLGPGTNYGYTF.

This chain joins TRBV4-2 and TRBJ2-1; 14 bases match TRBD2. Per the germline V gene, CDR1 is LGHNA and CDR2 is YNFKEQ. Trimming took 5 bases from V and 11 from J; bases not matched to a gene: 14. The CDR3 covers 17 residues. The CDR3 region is CASSSTGTSGGRTQQFF. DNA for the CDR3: TGTGCCAGCAGCTCGACCGGGACTAGCGGGGGTCGTACGCAGCAGTTCTTC.

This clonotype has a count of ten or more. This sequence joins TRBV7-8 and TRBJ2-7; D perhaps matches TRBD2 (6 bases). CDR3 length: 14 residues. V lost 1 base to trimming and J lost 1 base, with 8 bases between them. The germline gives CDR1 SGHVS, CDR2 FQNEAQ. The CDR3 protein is CASSLESGSYEQYF. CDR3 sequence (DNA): TGTGCCAGCAGCTTAGAAAGCGGGTCCTACGAGCAGTACTTC.

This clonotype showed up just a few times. The DNA for the CDR3 is TGTGCCAGCAGTCCTATAGACAGGACCCAAGATGCTTTCTTT. It translates to CASSPIDRTQDAFF. The chain carries TRBV27 and TRBJ1-1; D might be TRBD1 (6 bases). CDR1 and CDR2 from the germline V gene are MNHEY and SMNVEV (reference sequence). The CDR3 consists of 14 residues. V was clipped by 5 bases and J by 11 bases, with 21 bases between them.

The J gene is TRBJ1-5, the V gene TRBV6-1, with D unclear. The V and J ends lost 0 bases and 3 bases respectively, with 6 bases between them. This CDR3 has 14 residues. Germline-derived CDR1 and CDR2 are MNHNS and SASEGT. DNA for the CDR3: TGTGCCAGCAGTGAAGCCAGATTCAATCAGCCCCAGCATTTT. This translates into CASSEARFNQPQHF.

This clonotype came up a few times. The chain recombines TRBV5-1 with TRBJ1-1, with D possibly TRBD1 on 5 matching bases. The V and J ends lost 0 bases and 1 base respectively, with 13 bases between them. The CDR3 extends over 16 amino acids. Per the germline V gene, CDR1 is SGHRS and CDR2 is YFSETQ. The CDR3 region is CASSLAPGRENTEAFF. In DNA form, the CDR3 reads TGCGCCAGCAGCTTGGCCCCGGGGCGAGAGAACACTGAAGCTTTCTTT.

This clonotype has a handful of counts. CDR3 DNA sequence: TGTGCCAGCAGCGGAATAGATCAGCCCCAGCATTTT. It yields the protein CASSGIDQPQHF. The chain couples TRBV7-6 to TRBJ1-5; D not resolved. The length of the CDR3 is 12 residues. CDR1 is SGHVS, CDR2 FNYEAQ, per germline. Trimming took off 5 bases at V and 5 bases at J, with 7 bases between the two ends.

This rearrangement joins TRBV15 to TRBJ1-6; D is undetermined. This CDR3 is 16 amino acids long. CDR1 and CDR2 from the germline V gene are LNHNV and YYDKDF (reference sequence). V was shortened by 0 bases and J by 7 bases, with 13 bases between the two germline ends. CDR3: CATSREGSSLNSPLHF. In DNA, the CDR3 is TGTGCCACCAGCAGAGAAGGGTCTTCGTTAAATTCACCCCTCCACTTT.